This T cell receptor (beta chain) stems from a study of low-dose radiotherapy and immunotherapy resistance in tumors. TRAV and TRBV primers primed cDNA for both TCRalpha and TCRbeta. TCR amplification ran 20 PCR cycles using constant-region and V-primer adapter primers. TCRdb independently ran MiXCR on the reads; one entry per CDR3 protein. The repertoire holds under 110,000 distinct CDR3 sequences, with 20% as singletons. CDR1 SGHRS and CDR2 YFSETQ come from the germline V gene. Trimming removed 2 bases from V and 5 bases from J; junction bases left unmatched: 2. The CDR3 loop spans 14 amino acids. Sample time point: after trial treatment. Noted treatment: LDRT plus nivolumab, ipilimumab, low-dose cyclophosphamide and aspirin (RACIN trial).

This rearrangement joins TRBV5-1 to TRBJ2-1, with TRBD1 matching 9 bases. The TCR was taken from a male donor with prostate cancer. The material was PBMCs, obtained after low-dose radiotherapy plus immunotherapy. CDR3 nucleotides: TGCGCCAGCAGCTTAAGACAGGGGGACAATGAGCAGTTCTTC. It translates to CASSLRQGDNEQFF.